The 6 T cell receptor beta chains below were found in one sample sequenced in a study of long-term antiretroviral therapy in people with HIV. Survey-level resolution applied to immunoSEQ assay v3.0. Libraries were prepared by immunoSEQ multiplex PCR; TCRdb keeps only in-frame clonotypes and omits some of them. The sample records more than 10,000 clones, about 78% being singletons. The specimen comprised unsorted PBMCs, sampled 1.3 years after starting antiretroviral therapy. These TCRs come from a woman aged 18-35 years with HIV.

The chain employs TRBV11-2 and TRBJ2-3; D not certain. This CDR3 comprises 12 residues. V shed 4 bases and J shed 0 bases, with 2 bases lying between them. The V gene's germline CDR1 is SGHAT and CDR2 FQNNGV. The CDR3 DNA sequence: TGTGCCAGCAGCTCGAGCACAGATACGCAGTATTTT. Translating gives CASSSSTDTQYF.

The chain is built from TRBV7-8 and TRBJ2-3; 8 bases map to TRBD2. The CDR3 spans 17 residues. Germline V lookup: CDR1 SGHVS, CDR2 FQNEAQ. Germline trimming cut 0 bases from V and 0 bases from J; bases unmatched to any gene: 5. CDR3 residues: CASSLARTSGSTDTQYF. CDR3 nucleotide sequence: TGTGCCAGCAGCTTAGCTAGAACTAGCGGTAGCACAGATACGCAGTATTTT.

The rearrangement joins TRBV19 to TRBJ1-4; TRBD1 might be the D (5 bases). CDR1 is LNHDA, CDR2 SQIVND, per germline (reference sequence). V shed 7 bases and J shed 3 bases, with 15 bases lying between them. This CDR3 contains 15 residues. The CDR3 DNA reads TGTGCCAGTATAGCCAGTCGGGGGGCTAATGAAAAACTGTTTTTT. Its protein is CASIASRGANEKLFF.

This clone was recorded a few times. The chain uses TRBV7-9 and TRBJ1-2; D not certain. The CDR3 length is 18 residues. Trimming stripped 5 bases from V and 0 bases from J, with 22 bases between. Germline CDR1 is SEHNR and CDR2 is FQNEAQ (reference sequence). The CDR3 region is CASSPTELFGWANYGYTF. The CDR3, as DNA: TGTGCCAGCAGCCCAACAGAGCTCTTTGGGTGGGCTAACTATGGCTACACCTTC.

The genes are TRBV7-9 and TRBJ2-5; the match to TRBD2 covers 15 bases. V was pared by 3 bases and J by 2 bases, with 4 bases of the junction left unmatched. From germline, CDR1 is SEHNR and CDR2 FQNEAQ (reference sequence). The length of the CDR3 is 17 residues. The DNA for the CDR3 is TGTGCCAGCAGCTTGGGACTAGCGGGAGGCGGGCAAGAGACCCAGTACTTC. This codes for CASSLGLAGGGQETQYF.

This clone was seen a few times. The chain joins TRBV19 to TRBJ2-2, with 10 positions matching TRBD2. The CDR3 consists of 14 residues. Trimming took 4 bases from V and 7 from J; bases not matched to a gene: 3. CDR1 is LNHDA, CDR2 SQIVND, per germline (reference sequence). CDR3 amino acids: CASSTGLAVGELFF. DNA for the CDR3: TGTGCCAGTAGTACCGGACTAGCGGTCGGGGAGCTGTTTTTT.